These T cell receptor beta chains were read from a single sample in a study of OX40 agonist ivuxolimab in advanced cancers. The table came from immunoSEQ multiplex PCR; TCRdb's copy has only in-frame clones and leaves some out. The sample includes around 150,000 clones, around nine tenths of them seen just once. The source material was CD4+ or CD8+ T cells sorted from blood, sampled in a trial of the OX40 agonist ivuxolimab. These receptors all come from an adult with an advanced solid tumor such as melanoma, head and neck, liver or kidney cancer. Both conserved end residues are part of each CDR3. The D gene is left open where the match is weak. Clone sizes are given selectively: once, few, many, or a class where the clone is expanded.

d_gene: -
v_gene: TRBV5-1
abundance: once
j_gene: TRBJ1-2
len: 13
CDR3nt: TGCGCCAGCGGGGCAGGGGAGAACTATGGCTACACCTTC
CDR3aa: CASGAGENYGYTF

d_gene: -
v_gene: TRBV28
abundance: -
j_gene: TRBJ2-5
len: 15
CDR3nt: TGTGCCAGCAGTCCGGGGGGTCAGGGGAGAGAGACCCAGTACTTC
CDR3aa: CASSPGGQGRETQYF

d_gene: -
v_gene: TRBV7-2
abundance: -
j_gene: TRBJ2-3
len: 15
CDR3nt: TGTGCCAGCAGCTCTCGGGTCCAACGCGCAGATACGCAGTATTTT
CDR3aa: CASSSRVQRADTQYF

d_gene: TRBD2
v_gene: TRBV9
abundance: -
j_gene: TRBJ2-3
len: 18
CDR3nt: TGTGCCAGCAGCGTAAACCCGGGACTAGCGGGAGGGACAGATACGCAGTATTTT
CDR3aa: CASSVNPGLAGGTDTQYF

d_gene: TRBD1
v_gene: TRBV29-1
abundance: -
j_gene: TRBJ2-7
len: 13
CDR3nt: TGCAGCGTCGGGACAGGGGGGTCCTACGAGCAGTACTTC
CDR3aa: CSVGTGGSYEQYF

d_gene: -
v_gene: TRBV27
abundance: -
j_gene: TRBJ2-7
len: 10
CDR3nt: TGTGCCAGCCCCCCCCACGAGCAGTACTTC
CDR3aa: CASPPHEQYF

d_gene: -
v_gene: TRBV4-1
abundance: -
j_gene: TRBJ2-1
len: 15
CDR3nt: TGCGCCAGCAGCCAAGATCGAGGCTGGGACAATGAGCAGTTCTTC
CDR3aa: CASSQDRGWDNEQFF

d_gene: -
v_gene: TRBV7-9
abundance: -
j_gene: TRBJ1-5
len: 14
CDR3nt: TGTGCCAGCAGCGCGGGAGGGGGGGGTCAGCCCCAGCATTTT
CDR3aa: CASSAGGGGQPQHF

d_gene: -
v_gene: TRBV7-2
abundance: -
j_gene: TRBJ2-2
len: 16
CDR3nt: TGTGCCAGCAGCTTAACGTTCCGGGTAGACACCGGGGAGCTGTTTTTT
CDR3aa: CASSLTFRVDTGELFF

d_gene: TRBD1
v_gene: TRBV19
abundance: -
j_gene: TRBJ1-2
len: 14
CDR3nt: TGTGCCAGTAGTATAATCCAGGGGGCCGGGGGCTACACCTTC
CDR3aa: CASSIIQGAGGYTF

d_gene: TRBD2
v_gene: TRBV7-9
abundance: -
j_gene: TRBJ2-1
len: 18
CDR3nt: TGTGCCAGCAGCTCGCGGACTCAAAGCGGGAGGGCGGGGAATGAGCAGTTCTTC
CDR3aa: CASSSRTQSGRAGNEQFF

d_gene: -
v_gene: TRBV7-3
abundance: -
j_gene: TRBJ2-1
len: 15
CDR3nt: TGTGCCAGCAGCTTAACTGGTCCCCACTACAATGAGCAGTTCTTC
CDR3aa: CASSLTGPHYNEQFF

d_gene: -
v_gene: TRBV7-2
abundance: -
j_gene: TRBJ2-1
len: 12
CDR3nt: TGTGCCAGCAGCTTTAGCGCCGGTGAGCAGTTCTTC
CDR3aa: CASSFSAGEQFF

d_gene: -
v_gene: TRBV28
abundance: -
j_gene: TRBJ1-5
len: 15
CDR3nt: TGTGCCAGCAGTTCCATAGGGTATAGCAATCAGCCCCAGCATTTT
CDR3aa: CASSSIGYSNQPQHF

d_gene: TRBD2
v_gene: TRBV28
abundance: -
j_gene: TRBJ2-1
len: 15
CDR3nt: TGTGCCAGCAGTCCTCATTCGGGAGGCCGAGATGAGCAGTTCTTC
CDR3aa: CASSPHSGGRDEQFF

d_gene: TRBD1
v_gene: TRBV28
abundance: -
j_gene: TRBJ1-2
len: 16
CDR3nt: TGTGCCAGCAGTTTAGCCAGGGGGCGGGAAGTGGGTGGCTACACCTTC
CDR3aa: CASSLARGREVGGYTF

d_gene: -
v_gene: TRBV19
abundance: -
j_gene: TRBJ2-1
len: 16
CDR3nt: TGTGCCAGTAGTATCACCAGGGTAGTATTGGTCAATGAGCAGTTCTTC
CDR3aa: CASSITRVVLVNEQFF

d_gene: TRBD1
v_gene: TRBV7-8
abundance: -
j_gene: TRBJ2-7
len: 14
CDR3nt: TGTGCCAGCAGCTTGGGACAGGGGGCGAATGAGCAGTACTTC
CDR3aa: CASSLGQGANEQYF

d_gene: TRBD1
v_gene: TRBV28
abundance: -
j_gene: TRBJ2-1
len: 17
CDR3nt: TGTGCCAGCAGTTTATGGACAGGGTCGGATTCCTACAATGAGCAGTTCTTC
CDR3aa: CASSLWTGSDSYNEQFF

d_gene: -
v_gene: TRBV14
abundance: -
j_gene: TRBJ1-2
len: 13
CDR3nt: TGTGCCAGCAGCCAAATGTTCCTAGGGGGCTACACCTTC
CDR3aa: CASSQMFLGGYTF

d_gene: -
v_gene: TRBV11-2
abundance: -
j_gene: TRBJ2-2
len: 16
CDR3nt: TGTGCCAGCACCTTAGGGGGACCAATTAACACCGGGGAGCTGTTTTTT
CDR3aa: CASTLGGPINTGELFF

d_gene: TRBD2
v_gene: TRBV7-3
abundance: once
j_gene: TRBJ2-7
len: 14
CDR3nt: TGTGCCAGCAGCACAGGGACTAGCCTCGACGAGCAGTACTTC
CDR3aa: CASSTGTSLDEQYF

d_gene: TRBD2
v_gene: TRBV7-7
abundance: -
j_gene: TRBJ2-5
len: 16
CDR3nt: TGTGCTAGCAGCTTATCGGGCGCGGGAGGGCACGAGACCCAGTACTTC
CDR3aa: CASSLSGAGGHETQYF

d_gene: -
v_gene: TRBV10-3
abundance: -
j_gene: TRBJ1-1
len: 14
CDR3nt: TGTGCCATTACCGAACGGGGGGCGCAGACTGAAGCTTTCTTT
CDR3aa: CAITERGAQTEAFF

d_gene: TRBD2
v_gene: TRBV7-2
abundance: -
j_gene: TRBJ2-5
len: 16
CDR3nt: TGTGCCAGCAGCTTATCTAGCGGGAGACTAGGGGAGACCCAGTACTTC
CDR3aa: CASSLSSGRLGETQYF

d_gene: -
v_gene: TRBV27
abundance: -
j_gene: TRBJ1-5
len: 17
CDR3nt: TGTGCCAGCAGTTTATCTTCAGGCCAGGCTAGCAATCAGCCCCAGCATTTT
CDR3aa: CASSLSSGQASNQPQHF

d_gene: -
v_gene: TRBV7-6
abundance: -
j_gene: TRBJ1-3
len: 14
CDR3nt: TGTGCCAGCGGCCAGACTTACTCTGGAAACACCATATATTTT
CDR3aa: CASGQTYSGNTIYF

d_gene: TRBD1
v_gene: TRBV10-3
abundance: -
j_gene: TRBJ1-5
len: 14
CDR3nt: TGTGCCATCAGTGGTACAGGGGGCAATCAGCCCCAGCATTTT
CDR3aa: CAISGTGGNQPQHF

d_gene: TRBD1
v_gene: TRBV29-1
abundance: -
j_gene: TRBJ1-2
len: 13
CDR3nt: TGCAGCGCGGAAAGGGACAGGGGCGGTGGCTACACCTTC
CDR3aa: CSAERDRGGGYTF

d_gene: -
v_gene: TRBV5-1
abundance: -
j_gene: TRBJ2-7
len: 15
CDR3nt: TGCGCCAGCAGCACACAGGGACATGGGCCCTACGAGCAGTACTTC
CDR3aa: CASSTQGHGPYEQYF

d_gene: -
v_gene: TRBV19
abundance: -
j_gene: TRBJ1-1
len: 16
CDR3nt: TGTGCCAGTAGTAACTCGGTATCGGGGGCGCACACTGAAGCTTTCTTT
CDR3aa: CASSNSVSGAHTEAFF

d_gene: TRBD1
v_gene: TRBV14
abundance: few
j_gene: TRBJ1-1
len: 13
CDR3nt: TGTGCCAGCAGCTATGGGACAGGGGCTGAAGCTTTCTTT
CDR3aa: CASSYGTGAEAFF

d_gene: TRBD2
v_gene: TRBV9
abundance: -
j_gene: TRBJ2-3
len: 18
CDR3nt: TGTGCCAGCAGCGTAGGGGCTAGCGGGAGCTCGGGGACAGATACGCAGTATTTT
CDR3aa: CASSVGASGSSGTDTQYF

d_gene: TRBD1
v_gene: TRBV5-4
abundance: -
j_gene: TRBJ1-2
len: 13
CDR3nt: TGTGCCAGCAGCCGGGACAGGGGGGATGGCTACACCTTC
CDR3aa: CASSRDRGDGYTF

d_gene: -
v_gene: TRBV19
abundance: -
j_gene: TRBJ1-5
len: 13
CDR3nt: TGTGCCAGCACCCCAGAGCCCCATCAGCCCCAGCATTTT
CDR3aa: CASTPEPHQPQHF

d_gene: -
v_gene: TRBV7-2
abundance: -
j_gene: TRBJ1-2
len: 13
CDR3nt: TGTGCCAGCAGCTTAGCCGGGTCCTATGGCTACACCTTC
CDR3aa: CASSLAGSYGYTF

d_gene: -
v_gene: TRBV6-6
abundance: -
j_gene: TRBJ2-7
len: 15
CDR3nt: TGTGCCAGCACCTCAACGGGGGCTCCTTTGAACGAGCAGTACTTC
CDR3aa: CASTSTGAPLNEQYF

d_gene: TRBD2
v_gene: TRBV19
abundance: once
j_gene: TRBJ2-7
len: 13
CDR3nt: TGTGCCAGTACCTCGGTAGCGGGCTACGAGCAGTACTTC
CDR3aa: CASTSVAGYEQYF

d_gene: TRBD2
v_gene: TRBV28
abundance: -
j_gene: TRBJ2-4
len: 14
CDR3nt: TGTGCCAGCAGTTTACCCGGACTAGCGGGAGTTCAGTACTTC
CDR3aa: CASSLPGLAGVQYF

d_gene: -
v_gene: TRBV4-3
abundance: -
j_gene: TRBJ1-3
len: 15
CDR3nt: TGCGCCAGCAGCCCGCGTTTACAGGCTGGAAACACCATATATTTT
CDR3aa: CASSPRLQAGNTIYF

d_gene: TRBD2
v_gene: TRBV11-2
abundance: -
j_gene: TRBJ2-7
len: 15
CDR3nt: TGTGCCAGCAGCTTAGGACTAGCGGGAGAGAGCGAGCAGTACTTC
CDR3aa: CASSLGLAGESEQYF

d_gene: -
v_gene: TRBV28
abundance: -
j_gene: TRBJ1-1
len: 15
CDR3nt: TGTGCCAGCAGGTTTGTACTGACAGCGCCCACTGAAGCTTTCTTT
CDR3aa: CASRFVLTAPTEAFF

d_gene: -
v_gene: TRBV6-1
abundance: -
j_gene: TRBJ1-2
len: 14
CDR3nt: TGTGCCAGCAGCCTAGGGGGGGCCGACTATGGCTACACCTTC
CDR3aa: CASSLGGADYGYTF

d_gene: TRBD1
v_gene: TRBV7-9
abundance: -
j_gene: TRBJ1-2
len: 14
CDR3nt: TGTGCCAGCAGCTCGGACAGCTACAGGGGAGGCTACACCTTC
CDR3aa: CASSSDSYRGGYTF

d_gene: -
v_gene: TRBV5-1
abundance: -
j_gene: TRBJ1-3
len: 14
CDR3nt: TGCGCCAGCAGTCTGGACAGCTCTGGAAACACCATATATTTT
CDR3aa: CASSLDSSGNTIYF

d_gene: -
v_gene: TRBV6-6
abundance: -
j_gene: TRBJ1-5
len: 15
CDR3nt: TGTGCCAGCAGTTACCCGGGCGGTAGCAATCAGCCCCAGCATTTT
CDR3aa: CASSYPGGSNQPQHF

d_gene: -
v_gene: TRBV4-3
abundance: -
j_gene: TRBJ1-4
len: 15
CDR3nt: TGCGCCAGCAGCCAACCCGACAGAAGAGATGAAAAACTGTTTTTT
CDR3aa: CASSQPDRRDEKLFF

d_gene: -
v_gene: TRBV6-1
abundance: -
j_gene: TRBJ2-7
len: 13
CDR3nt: TGTGCCATGATGAATGTGGGGGGCGACGAGCAGTACTTC
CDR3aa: CAMMNVGGDEQYF

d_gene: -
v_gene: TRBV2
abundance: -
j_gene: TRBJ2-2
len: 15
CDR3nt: TGTGCCAGCAGTGAACAGGTCCGGGCGGCCGGGGAGCTGTTTTTT
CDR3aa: CASSEQVRAAGELFF

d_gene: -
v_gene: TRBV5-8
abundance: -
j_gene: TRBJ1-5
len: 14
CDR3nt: TGTGCCAGCAGCTTTAGACTAGGCGATCAGCCCCAGCATTTT
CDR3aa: CASSFRLGDQPQHF

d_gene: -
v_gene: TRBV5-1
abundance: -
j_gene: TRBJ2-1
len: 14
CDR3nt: TGCGCCAGCAGCTTGGAAGCTAGGTCCAATGAGCAGTTCTTC
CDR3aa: CASSLEARSNEQFF

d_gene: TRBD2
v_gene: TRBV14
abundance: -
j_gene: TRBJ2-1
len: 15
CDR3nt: TGTGCCAGCAGCCAATTGTCGGGACTATACAATGAGCAGTTCTTC
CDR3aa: CASSQLSGLYNEQFF